A selection of T cell receptor beta chains follows, all from one sample in a study of blood T cell repertoires in COVID-19. Produced via immunoSEQ multiplex PCR; TCRdb's table is partial and in-frame only. The sample has approximately 210,000 clones; 82% are singletons. Material: PBMCs or T cells enriched from blood (not recorded which). The receptors here all came from a woman aged 55-75 years who had recovered from COVID-19. CDR3s include the opening cysteine and the closing phenylalanine or tryptophan. A D gene is named only where the DNA matches it firmly. Clone size appears in some rows only: once, few, many, or a class for an expanded clone.

j_gene: TRBJ1-2
v_gene: TRBV6-5
abundance: few
d_gene: TRBD1
CDR3aa: CASSLRTGGRGYTF
CDR3nt: TGTGCCAGCAGCCTTAGGACAGGCGGACGTGGCTACACCTTC

j_gene: TRBJ2-3
v_gene: TRBV9
abundance: -
d_gene: -
CDR3aa: CASSATGQITDTQYF
CDR3nt: TGTGCCAGCAGCGCAACAGGACAGATCACAGATACGCAGTATTTT

j_gene: TRBJ1-5
v_gene: TRBV6-5
abundance: -
d_gene: -
CDR3aa: CASRSEGLGQPQHF
CDR3nt: TGTGCCAGCAGATCCGAAGGACTCGGTCAGCCCCAGCATTTT

j_gene: TRBJ1-2
v_gene: TRBV7-2
abundance: -
d_gene: -
CDR3aa: CASSTGQLPSGYTF
CDR3nt: TGTGCCAGCAGCACAGGACAGTTGCCTAGCGGCTACACCTTC

j_gene: TRBJ2-3
v_gene: TRBV9
abundance: -
d_gene: TRBD2
CDR3aa: CASSSRRAGGGTDTQYF
CDR3nt: TGTGCCAGCAGCTCCCGACGTGCGGGAGGGGGAACAGATACGCAGTATTTT

j_gene: TRBJ2-1
v_gene: TRBV6-4
abundance: -
d_gene: -
CDR3aa: CASSDTTTNEQFF
CDR3nt: TGTGCCAGCAGTGACACGACTACCAATGAGCAGTTCTTC

j_gene: TRBJ1-2
v_gene: TRBV19
abundance: once
d_gene: -
CDR3aa: CASRSGNYGYTF
CDR3nt: TGTGCCAGTAGATCGGGGAACTATGGCTACACCTTC

j_gene: TRBJ2-3
v_gene: TRBV4-2
abundance: -
d_gene: -
CDR3aa: CASSQGTSRDTQYF
CDR3nt: TGTGCCAGCAGCCAAGGTACTAGTAGGGATACGCAGTATTTT

j_gene: TRBJ2-3
v_gene: TRBV9
abundance: once
d_gene: -
CDR3aa: CASSASGSFTDTQYF
CDR3nt: TGTGCCAGCAGCGCAAGCGGTTCCTTCACAGATACGCAGTATTTT

j_gene: TRBJ1-6
v_gene: TRBV7-2
abundance: -
d_gene: -
CDR3aa: CASSPRGGPTDSPLHF
CDR3nt: TGTGCCAGCAGTCCCCGGGGAGGTCCCACGGATTCACCCCTCCACTTT

j_gene: TRBJ1-1
v_gene: TRBV11-2
abundance: many
d_gene: -
CDR3aa: CASSFATGTNTEAFF
CDR3nt: TGTGCCAGCAGCTTCGCTACAGGGACGAACACTGAAGCTTTCTTT

j_gene: TRBJ2-5
v_gene: TRBV2
abundance: once
d_gene: -
CDR3aa: CASRLEEETQYF
CDR3nt: TGTGCCAGCCGACTAGAGGAAGAGACCCAGTACTTC

j_gene: TRBJ1-5
v_gene: TRBV29-1
abundance: -
d_gene: -
CDR3aa: CSVEADNQPQHF
CDR3nt: TGCAGCGTTGAGGCGGATAATCAGCCCCAGCATTTT

j_gene: TRBJ1-3
v_gene: TRBV4-1
abundance: -
d_gene: TRBD1
CDR3aa: CASRLGQGSLSGNTIYF
CDR3nt: TGCGCCAGCAGGCTCGGACAGGGGAGCCTCTCTGGAAACACCATATATTTT

j_gene: TRBJ1-2
v_gene: TRBV4-3
abundance: -
d_gene: -
CDR3aa: CASSQDLRQASGYGYTF
CDR3nt: TGCGCCAGCAGCCAAGATCTCAGACAGGCCTCGGGCTATGGCTACACCTTC

j_gene: TRBJ2-5
v_gene: TRBV6-1
abundance: -
d_gene: TRBD2
CDR3aa: CASSERRGRQETQYF
CDR3nt: TGTGCCAGCAGTGAAAGGCGGGGGAGGCAAGAGACCCAGTACTTC

j_gene: TRBJ2-5
v_gene: TRBV6-5
abundance: -
d_gene: TRBD2
CDR3aa: CASILSGGLETQYF
CDR3nt: TGTGCCAGCATTCTATCGGGAGGGCTGGAGACCCAGTACTTC

j_gene: TRBJ1-5
v_gene: TRBV18
abundance: -
d_gene: -
CDR3aa: CASSPGQQYQPQHF
CDR3nt: TGTGCCAGCTCACCCGGACAGCAATATCAGCCCCAGCATTTT

j_gene: TRBJ2-7
v_gene: TRBV19
abundance: -
d_gene: TRBD1
CDR3aa: CASSIGYRGAPSYEQYF
CDR3nt: TGTGCCAGTAGTATAGGTTACAGGGGCGCTCCCTCCTACGAGCAGTACTTC

j_gene: TRBJ1-3
v_gene: TRBV18
abundance: once
d_gene: -
CDR3aa: CASSPGAGNTIYF
CDR3nt: TGTGCCAGCTCACCGGGAGCAGGAAACACCATATATTTT

j_gene: TRBJ2-5
v_gene: TRBV6-5
abundance: -
d_gene: -
CDR3aa: CASRQGAHETQYF
CDR3nt: TGTGCCAGCAGACAAGGGGCTCACGAGACCCAGTACTTC

j_gene: TRBJ2-5
v_gene: TRBV5-1
abundance: -
d_gene: TRBD2
CDR3aa: CASSSAGGQETQYF
CDR3nt: TGCGCCAGCAGCTCGGCGGGGGGGCAAGAGACCCAGTACTTC

j_gene: TRBJ1-3
v_gene: TRBV3-1/TRBV3-2
abundance: -
d_gene: TRBD1
CDR3aa: CASSETGTGRDTIYF
CDR3nt: TGTGCCAGCAGCGAAACCGGGACAGGGAGGGACACCATATATTTT

j_gene: TRBJ1-2
v_gene: TRBV23-1
abundance: -
d_gene: TRBD1
CDR3aa: CASTQPGGGPLANYGYTF
CDR3nt: TGCGCCAGCACCCAACCAGGGGGCGGTCCTTTAGCTAACTATGGCTACACCTTC

j_gene: TRBJ1-3
v_gene: TRBV4-1
abundance: -
d_gene: TRBD1
CDR3aa: CASSTWTGPRGNTIYF
CDR3nt: TGCGCCAGCAGCACCTGGACAGGGCCGAGGGGAAACACCATATATTTT

j_gene: TRBJ2-2
v_gene: TRBV7-3
abundance: -
d_gene: -
CDR3aa: CASSLGEGRGFKANTGELFF
CDR3nt: TGTGCCAGCAGCCTTGGTGAGGGTAGGGGGTTTAAAGCGAACACCGGGGAGCTGTTTTTT

j_gene: TRBJ1-2
v_gene: TRBV5-1
abundance: -
d_gene: TRBD1
CDR3aa: CASSLGVGQGRGYTF
CDR3nt: TGCGCCAGCAGCTTGGGAGTGGGACAGGGACGTGGCTACACCTTC

j_gene: TRBJ1-4
v_gene: TRBV11-2
abundance: -
d_gene: -
CDR3aa: CASSPQERQEEKLFF
CDR3nt: TGTGCCAGCAGCCCTCAGGAAAGACAGGAGGAAAAACTGTTTTTT

j_gene: TRBJ1-2
v_gene: TRBV10-3
abundance: -
d_gene: TRBD1
CDR3aa: CAISGGQGAIGYTF
CDR3nt: TGTGCCATCAGTGGGGGACAGGGGGCGATTGGCTACACCTTC

j_gene: TRBJ2-1
v_gene: TRBV27
abundance: few
d_gene: TRBD2
CDR3aa: CASGTLTSGSRGDEQFF
CDR3nt: TGTGCCAGCGGCACCCTTACTAGCGGGAGTAGAGGCGATGAGCAGTTCTTC

j_gene: TRBJ1-1
v_gene: TRBV29-1
abundance: -
d_gene: -
CDR3aa: CSARGTRSTEAFF
CDR3nt: TGCAGCGCTCGGGGGACGAGAAGCACTGAAGCTTTCTTT

j_gene: TRBJ1-1
v_gene: TRBV7-2
abundance: -
d_gene: TRBD1
CDR3aa: CASSILQGGAFF
CDR3nt: TGTGCCAGCAGCATTTTACAGGGGGGAGCTTTCTTT

j_gene: TRBJ2-1
v_gene: TRBV7-3
abundance: -
d_gene: -
CDR3aa: CASSLGGEDNEQFF
CDR3nt: TGTGCCAGCAGCTTAGGAGGGGAGGACAATGAGCAGTTCTTC

j_gene: TRBJ2-7
v_gene: TRBV21-1
abundance: -
d_gene: -
CDR3aa: CASSKAGGTTLGEQYF
CDR3nt: TGTGCCAGCAGCAAAGCTGGAGGGACCACGCTAGGCGAGCAGTACTTC

j_gene: TRBJ1-1
v_gene: TRBV19
abundance: -
d_gene: -
CDR3aa: CASSRTANTEAFF
CDR3nt: TGTGCCAGTAGTAGGACAGCAAACACTGAAGCTTTCTTT

j_gene: TRBJ1-2
v_gene: TRBV5-1
abundance: few
d_gene: -
CDR3aa: CASSLAGSYGYTF
CDR3nt: TGCGCCAGCAGCCTGGCGGGGTCCTATGGCTACACCTTC

j_gene: TRBJ1-5
v_gene: TRBV3-1/TRBV3-2
abundance: once
d_gene: -
CDR3aa: CASSNSGNQPQHF
CDR3nt: TGTGCCAGCAGCAACAGTGGCAATCAGCCCCAGCATTTT

j_gene: TRBJ1-5
v_gene: TRBV5-1
abundance: -
d_gene: -
CDR3aa: CASSLDSYQPQHF
CDR3nt: TGCGCCAGCAGCCTCGACAGCTATCAGCCCCAGCATTTT

j_gene: TRBJ2-7
v_gene: TRBV19
abundance: -
d_gene: TRBD2
CDR3aa: CASKRRGTSGSYEQYF
CDR3nt: TGTGCCAGTAAAAGAAGGGGGACTAGCGGGAGCTACGAGCAGTACTTC

j_gene: TRBJ2-7
v_gene: TRBV30
abundance: -
d_gene: TRBD2
CDR3aa: CAWSTTGTSYEQYF
CDR3nt: TGTGCCTGGAGTACTACCGGGACTAGCTACGAGCAGTACTTC

j_gene: TRBJ1-2
v_gene: TRBV5-1
abundance: -
d_gene: TRBD1
CDR3aa: CASSMGQGFSSAGYTF
CDR3nt: TGCGCCAGCAGCATGGGACAGGGATTCTCTTCGGCTGGCTACACCTTC

j_gene: TRBJ2-2
v_gene: TRBV6-5
abundance: -
d_gene: -
CDR3aa: CASSLATGRAGELFF
CDR3nt: TGTGCCAGCAGCCTTGCGACGGGCAGGGCCGGGGAGCTGTTTTTT

j_gene: TRBJ2-2
v_gene: TRBV10-2
abundance: -
d_gene: TRBD2
CDR3aa: CASSGRSGTNTGELFF
CDR3nt: TGCGCCAGCAGTGGGCGCAGCGGGACGAACACCGGGGAGCTGTTTTTT

j_gene: TRBJ1-1
v_gene: TRBV19
abundance: -
d_gene: -
CDR3aa: CASSPQPGNTEAFF
CDR3nt: TGTGCCAGTAGCCCCCAGCCAGGGAACACTGAAGCTTTCTTT

j_gene: TRBJ1-2
v_gene: TRBV19
abundance: -
d_gene: -
CDR3aa: CASSQGANYGYTF
CDR3nt: TGTGCCAGTAGTCAGGGCGCTAACTATGGCTACACCTTC

j_gene: TRBJ1-6
v_gene: TRBV7-2
abundance: -
d_gene: -
CDR3aa: CASSLATGRRNSPLHF
CDR3nt: TGTGCCAGCAGCTTAGCCACAGGGCGACGGAATTCACCCCTCCACTTT

j_gene: TRBJ1-5
v_gene: TRBV19
abundance: -
d_gene: -
CDR3aa: CASSIGGYQPQHF
CDR3nt: TGTGCCAGTAGTATAGGAGGTTATCAGCCCCAGCATTTT

j_gene: TRBJ2-4
v_gene: TRBV27
abundance: -
d_gene: TRBD2
CDR3aa: CASTGRGGNIQYF
CDR3nt: TGTGCCAGCACCGGGCGGGGGGGAAACATTCAGTACTTC

j_gene: TRBJ1-2
v_gene: TRBV6-5
abundance: -
d_gene: TRBD1
CDR3aa: CASSYADRGNYGYTF
CDR3nt: TGTGCCAGCAGTTACGCGGACAGGGGTAACTATGGCTACACCTTC

j_gene: TRBJ1-6
v_gene: TRBV12-3/TRBV12-4
abundance: -
d_gene: -
CDR3aa: CASSPTRDSPLHF
CDR3nt: TGTGCCAGCAGCCCCACCCGGGATTCACCCCTCCACTTT

j_gene: TRBJ2-1
v_gene: TRBV5-6
abundance: -
d_gene: TRBD2
CDR3aa: CASSLGLAGGPGYNEQFF
CDR3nt: TGTGCCAGCAGCTTGGGACTAGCGGGAGGGCCTGGCTACAATGAGCAGTTCTTC

j_gene: TRBJ2-1
v_gene: TRBV11-3
abundance: -
d_gene: TRBD2
CDR3aa: CASSLLAGGPGEQFF
CDR3nt: TGTGCCAGCAGCTTACTAGCGGGGGGGCCCGGGGAGCAGTTCTTC

j_gene: TRBJ2-2
v_gene: TRBV29-1
abundance: -
d_gene: TRBD2
CDR3aa: CSVGQTGGAGELFF
CDR3nt: TGCAGCGTTGGTCAGACGGGAGGGGCCGGGGAGCTGTTTTTT

j_gene: TRBJ2-7
v_gene: TRBV29-1
abundance: -
d_gene: TRBD1
CDR3aa: CSVAGQGPYEQYF
CDR3nt: TGCAGCGTTGCCGGACAGGGACCCTACGAGCAGTACTTC

j_gene: TRBJ2-1
v_gene: TRBV11-2
abundance: -
d_gene: -
CDR3aa: CASSLDWRGQFF
CDR3nt: TGTGCCAGCAGCTTAGATTGGCGGGGGCAGTTCTTC

j_gene: TRBJ2-4
v_gene: TRBV6-5
abundance: once
d_gene: -
CDR3aa: CAIPGERAKNIQYF
CDR3nt: TGTGCCATTCCGGGAGAGAGGGCCAAAAACATTCAGTACTTC